This T cell receptor (beta chain) is from a study of Ad26.COV2.S vaccination and SARS-CoV-2 variants. About the research overall: The donor was enrolled in the Ad26.COV2.S arm of the COV1001 trial. Administration of Ad26.COV2.S was intramuscular, either once or twice 56 days apart.

Germline loops: CDR1 GTSNPN, CDR2 SVGIG (reference sequence). The V end lost 1 base, the J end lost 6 bases, and 15 bases lay between the germline ends. The CDR3 extends over 14 amino acids. As to treatment: 19 received Ad26.COV2.S at low or high dose, single or two shots; about 5 received placebo; per-sample allocation not given. The study sampled participants on day 63 after the first vaccine or placebo injection. Regarding this clone: Its antigen remains unidentified.

Whole-study findings and limits: While placebo recipients had lower spike-specific TCR breadth, vaccine recipients had more. Responses of T cells in total may have been underestimated by the TCR breadth and depth analyses.

Assay: immunoSEQ multiplex PCR; the TCRdb copy retains only in-frame clones and omits some. The table has roughly 250,000 clones, around 90% seen once; the top ten hold approximately 3%. V and J are TRBV30 and TRBJ1-1; weak D call: TRBD1 (6 bases). The receptor was isolated from a person between 18 and 65 years old who received the Ad26.COV2.S COVID-19 vaccine or a placebo. The sequencing here drew on peripheral blood, taken in a trial of Ad26.COV2.S vaccine versus placebo. CDR3 in DNA: TGTGCCTGGAGTGGCCAAGGGGGGTCGGCTGAAGCTTTCTTT. The encoded protein is CAWSGQGGSAEAFF.